This T cell receptor beta chain was recorded in a study of beta chain features in type 1 diabetes. Across the study: On cell yields, gender and age, patients and healthy donors were similar. Study-level findings and limits: High-TCR-expressing cells could be over-represented by cDNA sequencing. Here, the possible influence of HLA type (on TCRB rearrangement) remained unresolved. There was a moderate but significant shortening of TCRB CDR3s in all four CD4+ subsets of Type 1 diabetes patients. Type 1 diabetes patients had fewer VDJ junction insertions and more deletions.

All of the isolated RNA was reverse transcribed, so expressed TCRB transcripts were sequenced. The repertoire was sequenced with immunoSEQ multiplex PCR; TCRdb's copy has only in-frame clones and lacks some. Of 120,000 to 150,000 clones in the sample, 13% were seen once. On this clone: Its antigen is unidentified.

The V gene's germline CDR1 is SGHRS and CDR2 YFSETQ. V shed 4 bases and J shed 0 bases, with 10 bases lying between them. CDR3 length: 15 residues. This receptor was identified in a man younger than 35 with type 1 diabetes. Sequences were obtained from central memory CD4+ T cells from blood. The chain is built from TRBV5-1 and TRBJ1-4; D not certain. For the CDR3, the DNA is TGCGCCAGCAGCCTGTACGGGACAACTAATGAAAAACTGTTTTTT. It translates to CASSLYGTTNEKLFF.